The 11 T cell receptor beta chains presented below share a single source sample, sequenced in a study of prognosis after radiotherapy for stage I lung cancer. Genomic DNA provided the template from which TCR beta CDR3 was amplified by two-round multiplex PCR. The first round of PCR was done with primers that matched each TRBV and TRBJ gene. TCRdb used MiXCR to reprocess the multiplex PCR reads, holding one entry per CDR3 protein. The table includes more than 11,000 distinct CDR3 sequences, 30% to 40% detected once. The source was PBMCs, collected before or after stereotactic body radiation therapy (not recorded which). The source of these receptors is a donor at least 50 years old with non-small cell lung cancer.

The chain links TRBV4-1 to TRBJ2-1; 9 bases align to TRBD2. Germline trimming cut 1 base from V and 7 bases from J; bases unmatched to any gene: 17. CDR1 is MGHRA and CDR2 is YSYEKL in the germline V gene. CDR3 size: 19 residues. DNA of the CDR3: TGCGCCAGCAGCCAAGTACCCCTCTTGCGCGGGAGGGCCATGAATGAGCAGTTCTTC. Encoded protein: CASSQVPLLRGRAMNEQFF.

This clonotype showed up many times. The chain carries TRBV29-1 and TRBJ2-3, with D uncertain. Germline V lookup: CDR1 SQVTM, CDR2 ANQGSEA. The ends were cut back, 3 bases at V and 6 bases at J, with 10 bases in the middle. CDR3 length equals 12 residues. The chain's CDR3 is CSVENPTDTQYF. In nucleotides, the CDR3 is TGCAGCGTTGAGAACCCCACGGATACGCAGTATTTT.

Concerning this clonotype itself: It is likely a read error: a sequence one base away is far more abundant. In this CDR3 the conserved last residue, phenylalanine or tryptophan, is missing, so a read error is likely. The chain is built from TRBV6-1 and TRBJ2-5; a possible D gene is TRBD1 (6 bases). The J call may be in error: the DNA end matches TRBJ2-1 better. CDR3 size: 13 residues. Germline CDR1 reads MNHNS; CDR2 reads SASEGT. The CDR3 sequence is CASRDWKDSEQFL. The CDR3 nucleotides read TGTGCCAGCAGGGACTGGAAGGACAGCGAGCAGTTCTTA.

A note on this clonotype: A far larger clone is one nucleotide away, so this likely arose from a read error. V and J are TRBV7-3 and TRBJ1-3; D not resolved. Germline V CDR1 and CDR2: SGHTA, FQGTGA. This CDR3 spans 15 amino acids. V was trimmed by 6 bases and J by 3 bases, leaving 15 bases between them. In nucleotides, the CDR3 is TGTGCCAGCAGTTCCAAAATTTCTCTTGGAAACACCATATATTTT. It translates to CASSSKISLGNTIYF.

The sample holds many counts of this clonotype. The chain links TRBV11-2 to TRBJ2-1; D gene ambiguous. The germline V gene has CDR1 SGHAT and CDR2 FQNNGV. V lost 0 bases and J lost 3, with 9 bases in between. This CDR3 region has 15 residues. CDR3 region: CASSLDGPSYNEQFF. In nucleotides, the CDR3 is TGTGCCAGCAGCTTAGATGGGCCTAGCTACAATGAGCAGTTCTTC. Filled out from reference TRBV11-2 and TRBJ2-1, the complete variable domain reads EAGVAQSPRYKIIEKRQSVAFWCNPISGHATLYWYQQILGQGPKLLIQFQNNGVVDDSQLPKDRFSAERLKGVDSTLKIQPAKLEDSAVYLCASSLDGPSYNEQFFGPGTRLTVL.

This clonotype was detected many times. The V gene is TRBV6-1, the J gene TRBJ2-7; D unclear. The V gene's germline CDR1 is MNHNS and CDR2 SASEGT. With 7 bases removed from V and 0 bases from J, the gap between germline ends came to 13 bases. There are 14 residues in the CDR3. The CDR3, as DNA: TGTGCCAGCACCAGGAACACCCCCTCCTACGAGCAGTACTTC. Its translation is CASTRNTPSYEQYF.

This clonotype ranks as medium-sized. The chain couples TRBV12-3 or TRBV12-4 to TRBJ1-1; no clear D. V was trimmed by 6 bases and J by 0 bases, leaving 14 bases between them. The CDR3 is 15 amino acids. CDR3 amino acids: CASSPNSGMNTEAFF. As DNA, the CDR3 is TGTGCCAGCAGCCCAAACTCCGGGATGAACACTGAAGCTTTCTTT.

By proportion, this clonotype is medium-sized (0.01 to 0.1%). V usage is TRBV12-3 or TRBV12-4 and J usage is TRBJ1-5, with TRBD1 identical over 8 bases. V lost 5 bases to trimming and J lost 9 bases; unmatched junction nucleotides: 6. CDR3 length: 13 amino acids. CDR3 loop: CASSTDRARPQHF. Here the CDR3 DNA reads TGTGCCAGCAGTACGGACAGGGCTCGGCCCCAGCATTTT.

As regards this clonotype: A read error is the likely source, as a far larger clone sits one nucleotide away. V is TRBV7-3 and J is TRBJ1-6; no clear D gene. CDR3 length: 13 amino acids. Trimming pared 2 bases from V and 14 bases from J, leaving 13 bases between. Germline-derived CDR1 and CDR2 are SGHTA and FQGTGA. In DNA, the CDR3 is TGTGCCAGCAGCTTAGATCGGTTATCAACCCTCCACTTT. Its protein is CASSLDRLSTLHF.

The sample holds one count of this clonotype. At one end the junction does not follow the germline gene, possibly because of a read error. V gene TRBV2 combines with J gene TRBJ1-4; D remains ambiguous. This CDR3 is 14 amino acids long. Germline assignment: CDR1 SNHLY and CDR2 FYNNEI. This chain's CDR3 is CATRSRETNEKLFF. The CDR3 DNA follows: TGTGCCACCCGCAGCCGAGAAACTAATGAAAAACTGTTCTTT.

This clonotype has a count of ten or more. CDR3 in DNA: TGTGCCAGCAGCTTAGCTGGACTAGCGGAGAACACCGGGGAGCTGTTTTTT. Translated, it gives CASSLAGLAENTGELFF. The chain couples TRBV7-9 to TRBJ2-2, with 10 bases identical to TRBD2. Germline CDR1 SEHNR, CDR2 FQNEAQ (reference sequence). CDR3 length equals 17 residues. Trimming at V came to 0 bases and at J to 1 base, leaving 2 bases not matched to a gene. Supplemented by reference TRBV7-9 and TRBJ2-2, the full variable domain reads DTGVSQNPRHKITKRGQNVTFRCDPISEHNRLYWYRQTLGQGPEFLTYFQNEAQLEKSRLLSDRFSAERPKGSFSTLEIQRTEQGDSAMYLCASSLAGLAENTGELFFGEGSRLTVL.